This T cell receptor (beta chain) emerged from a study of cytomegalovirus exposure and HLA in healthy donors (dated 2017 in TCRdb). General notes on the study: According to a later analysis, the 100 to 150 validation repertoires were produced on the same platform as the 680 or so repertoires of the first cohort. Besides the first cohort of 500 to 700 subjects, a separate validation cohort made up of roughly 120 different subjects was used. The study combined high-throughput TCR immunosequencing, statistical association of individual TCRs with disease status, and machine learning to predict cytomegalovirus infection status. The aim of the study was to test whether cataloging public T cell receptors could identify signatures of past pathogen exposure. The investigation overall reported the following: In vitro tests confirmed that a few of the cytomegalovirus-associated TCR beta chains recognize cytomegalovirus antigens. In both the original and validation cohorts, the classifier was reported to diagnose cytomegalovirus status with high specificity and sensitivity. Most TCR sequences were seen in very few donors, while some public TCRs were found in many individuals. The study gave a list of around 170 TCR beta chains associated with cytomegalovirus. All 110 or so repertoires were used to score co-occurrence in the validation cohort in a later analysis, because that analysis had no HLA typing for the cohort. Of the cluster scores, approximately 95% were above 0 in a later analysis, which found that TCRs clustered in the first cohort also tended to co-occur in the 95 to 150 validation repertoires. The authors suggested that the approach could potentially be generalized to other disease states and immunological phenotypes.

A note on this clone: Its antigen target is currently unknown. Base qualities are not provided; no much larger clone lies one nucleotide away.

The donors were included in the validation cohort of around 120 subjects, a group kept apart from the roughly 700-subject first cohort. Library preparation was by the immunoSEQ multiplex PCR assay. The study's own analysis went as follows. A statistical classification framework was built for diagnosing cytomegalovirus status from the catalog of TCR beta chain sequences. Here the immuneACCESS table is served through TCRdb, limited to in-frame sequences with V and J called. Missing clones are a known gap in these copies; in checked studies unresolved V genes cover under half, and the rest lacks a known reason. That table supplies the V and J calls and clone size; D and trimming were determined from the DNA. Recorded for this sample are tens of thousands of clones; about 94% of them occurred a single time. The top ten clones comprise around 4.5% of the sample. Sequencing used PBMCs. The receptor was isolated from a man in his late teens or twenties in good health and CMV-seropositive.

The CDR3 here reads CASSPRGSNEQFF. The DNA is as follows: TGTGCCAGCAGCCCACGAGGGAGCAATGAGCAGTTCTTC. This chain is built from TRBV27 and TRBJ2-1; the D gene is perhaps TRBD2, on 5 matching bases. The germline V gene encodes CDR1 MNHEY and CDR2 SMNVEV (reference sequence). From the cysteine up to the phenylalanine, the CDR3 has a length of 13 residues. CDR3 DNA is the only sequence kept; it has 39 bases, read in frame from the first base. Relative to germline, V is 6 bases shorter and J is 6 bases shorter, with 12 bases between their ends.